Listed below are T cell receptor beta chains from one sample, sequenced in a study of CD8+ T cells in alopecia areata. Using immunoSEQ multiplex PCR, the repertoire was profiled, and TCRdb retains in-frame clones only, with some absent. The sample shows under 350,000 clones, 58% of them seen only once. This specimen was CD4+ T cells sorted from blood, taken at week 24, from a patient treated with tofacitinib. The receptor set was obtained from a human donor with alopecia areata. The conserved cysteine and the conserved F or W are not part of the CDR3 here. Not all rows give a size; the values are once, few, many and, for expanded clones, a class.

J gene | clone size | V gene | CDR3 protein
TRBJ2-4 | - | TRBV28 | ASSITQGGEY
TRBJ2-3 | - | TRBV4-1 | ASRATATDTQY
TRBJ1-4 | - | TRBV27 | ASRGKARGRGTNEKLF
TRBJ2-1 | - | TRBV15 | ATSPGQGANEQF
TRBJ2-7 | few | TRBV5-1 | ASSLEHTLSEQY
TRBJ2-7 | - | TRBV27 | ASRNYRGFNEQY
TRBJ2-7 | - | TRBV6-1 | ASSEHRSYEQY
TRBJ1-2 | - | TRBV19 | ASAPGPANYGYT
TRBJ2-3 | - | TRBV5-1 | ASSLSSRADTQY
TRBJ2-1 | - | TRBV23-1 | ASSQTEQF
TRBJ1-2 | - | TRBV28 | ASSRDNNYGYT
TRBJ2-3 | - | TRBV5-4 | ASSSRQGTDTQY
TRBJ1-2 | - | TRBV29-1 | SAGWTNYGYT
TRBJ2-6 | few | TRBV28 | ASRRQIGANVLT
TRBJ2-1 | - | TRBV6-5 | ASSYPGGGYNEQF
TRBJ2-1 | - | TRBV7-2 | ASSLLAFSNNEQF
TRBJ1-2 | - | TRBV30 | ACTDRVGNYGYT
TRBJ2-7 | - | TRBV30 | AWSVRVGIRYEQY
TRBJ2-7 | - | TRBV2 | ASSIARPGYEQY
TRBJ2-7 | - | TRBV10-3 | AISDQGTYEQY
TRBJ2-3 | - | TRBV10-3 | ATGGQGNTDTQY
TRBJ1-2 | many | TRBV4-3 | ASSQDLGDRGHGYT
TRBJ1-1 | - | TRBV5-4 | ASSLQGAFEAF
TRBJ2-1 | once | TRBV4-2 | ASNLRGRQGNEQF
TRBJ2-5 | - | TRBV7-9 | ASSHTGVGETQY
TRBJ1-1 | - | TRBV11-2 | ASSLEWESDEAF
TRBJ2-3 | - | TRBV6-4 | ASSDRDGSSTDTQY
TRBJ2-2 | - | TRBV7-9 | ASSYSGVTGELF
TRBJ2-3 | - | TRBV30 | AWSYDRGFGWSTDTQY
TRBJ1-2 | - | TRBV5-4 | ASSKPQGANYGYT
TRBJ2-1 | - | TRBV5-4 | ASSLAAGTGVRHEQF